These T cell receptor beta chains were read from a single sample in a study of identical twins. A single record per CDR3 protein comes from TCRdb applying MiXCR to the 5' RACE reads. Among 280,000 or so distinct CDR3 sequences, 8% to 9% were seen once, and the ten largest hold less than 2.5%. The same data also went into a second study, on yellow fever vaccine responses in identical twins.

Input material: memory (CD45RO+) T cells sorted from blood. The receptors shown here come from a woman aged 18-29 years in good health. Both conserved end residues are part of each CDR3. Fields, in order: V gene, CDR3 length, J gene, D gene, CDR3 protein. A D gene is named only where the DNA matches it firmly.

TRBV7-2,14,TRBJ2-1,TRBD2,CASSMGLGTDEQFF
TRBV6-5,12,TRBJ1-2,TRBD1,CASRTGITDYTF
TRBV7-8,14,TRBJ2-2,NA,CASRDPGNTGELFF
TRBV29-1,13,TRBJ1-5,NA,CRIVLDPGQPQHF
TRBV7-9,12,TRBJ1-6,NA,CASSDPGSPLHF
TRBV12-3/TRBV12-4,15,TRBJ1-1,NA,CASSADIFMNTEAFF
TRBV3-1,19,TRBJ2-6,NA,CASSQEMARQFSGANVLTF
TRBV7-2,15,TRBJ1-2,NA,CASSFKAGEKGGYTF
TRBV12-3/TRBV12-4,15,TRBJ1-1,NA,CASRGRRSMNTEAFF
TRBV5-5,14,TRBJ1-5,NA,CASSLEGRIQPQHF
TRBV2,13,TRBJ2-4,NA,CASSVLAKNIQYF
TRBV29-1,14,TRBJ2-5,NA,CSVEDNGLWETQYF
TRBV29-1,10,TRBJ2-1,NA,CSGGGIEQFF
TRBV9,13,TRBJ2-3,NA,CASSSSVTDTQYF
TRBV3-1,16,TRBJ2-1,NA,CASSQEDRIMGNEQFF
TRBV7-9,14,TRBJ1-6,TRBD1,CASSRQGVRSPLHF
TRBV18,15,TRBJ1-2,TRBD1,CASSPAGTGGGGYTF
TRBV11-3,15,TRBJ2-5,TRBD1,CASSLFTGAQETQYF
TRBV5-4,18,TRBJ2-1,TRBD2,CASRPGTSGGASYNEQFF
TRBV11-2,19,TRBJ2-5,TRBD2,CASSLVPQSSGGVEETQYF
TRBV15,15,TRBJ1-6,NA,CATSSDRRANSPLHF
TRBV27,12,TRBJ1-2,TRBD1,CASGTGGYGYTF
TRBV7-9,10,TRBJ1-1,NA,CASSTDEAFF
TRBV27,14,TRBJ1-2,NA,CASSTQGGNYGYTF
TRBV12-3/TRBV12-4,20,TRBJ2-4,TRBD1,CASSNGQGAGGSFGKNIQYF
TRBV11-3,15,TRBJ2-3,TRBD2,CASSLGGSWTDTQYF
TRBV20-1,15,TRBJ2-7,TRBD2,CSATLGAGGHFEQYF
TRBV29-1,14,TRBJ2-3,NA,CSVEAASLTDTQYF
TRBV6-6,13,TRBJ2-7,TRBD2,CASSPSGNYEQYF
TRBV5-1,15,TRBJ2-3,TRBD2,CASSSGLAGTDTQYF
TRBV12-3/TRBV12-4,15,TRBJ1-5,TRBD1,CASRDDRGPNQPQHF
TRBV12-3/TRBV12-4,16,TRBJ2-3,TRBD2,CASSLGSGLVTDTQYF
TRBV12-3/TRBV12-4,16,TRBJ2-7,NA,CASSSPGEGVVYEQYF
TRBV3-1,14,TRBJ1-1,NA,CASSQGLWNTEAFF
TRBV28,16,TRBJ2-4,TRBD1,CASSSRDSLAKNIQYF
TRBV27,16,TRBJ2-3,TRBD2,CASSLLAGGSPDTQYF
TRBV20-1,12,TRBJ2-3,TRBD2,CSLLAGALKQDF
TRBV2,14,TRBJ1-6,NA,CASSRSRANSPLHF
TRBV18,16,TRBJ2-5,TRBD1,CASSPMGSRDRETQYF
TRBV18,15,TRBJ2-3,NA,CASSHVMGETDTQYF
TRBV6-2/TRBV6-3,14,TRBJ2-7,TRBD2,CASSYSSGPYEQYF
TRBV7-6,16,TRBJ1-1,NA,CASSLEGTGQNTEAFF
TRBV5-1,17,TRBJ2-3,TRBD2,CASSLSTSSGSTDTQYF
TRBV27,16,TRBJ1-1,NA,CASSLRAGTKNTEAFF
TRBV9,13,TRBJ1-1,NA,CASSATTGTEAFF
TRBV24-1,16,TRBJ2-7,NA,CATSDVGEAGSYEQYF
TRBV6-1,14,TRBJ2-1,NA,CASRLERSYNEQFF
TRBV5-5,12,TRBJ1-2,NA,CASSTDSYGYTF
TRBV4-1,16,TRBJ2-4,NA,CASSQSGGGTKNIQYF
TRBV20-1,11,TRBJ1-1,NA,CSATRDWEAFF
TRBV14,16,TRBJ2-3,TRBD2,CASSTGLAGDTDTQYF
TRBV28,16,TRBJ1-3,NA,CASSFPGVRSGNTIYF
TRBV10-3,17,TRBJ1-2,NA,CAISGMGDFGYSYGYTF
TRBV3-1,11,TRBJ1-1,NA,CATIYNTEAFF